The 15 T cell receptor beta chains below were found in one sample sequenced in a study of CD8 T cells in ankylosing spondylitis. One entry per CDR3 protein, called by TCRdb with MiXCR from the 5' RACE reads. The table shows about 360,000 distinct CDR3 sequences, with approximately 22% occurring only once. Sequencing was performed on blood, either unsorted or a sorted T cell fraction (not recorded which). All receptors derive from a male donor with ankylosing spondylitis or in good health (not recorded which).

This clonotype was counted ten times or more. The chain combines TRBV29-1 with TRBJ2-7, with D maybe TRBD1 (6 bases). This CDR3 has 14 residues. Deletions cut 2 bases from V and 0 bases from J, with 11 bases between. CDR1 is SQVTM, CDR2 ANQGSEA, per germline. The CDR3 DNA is TGCAGCGTTGAAAGGGACACGGGCTCCTACGAGCAGTACTTC. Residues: CSVERDTGSYEQYF.

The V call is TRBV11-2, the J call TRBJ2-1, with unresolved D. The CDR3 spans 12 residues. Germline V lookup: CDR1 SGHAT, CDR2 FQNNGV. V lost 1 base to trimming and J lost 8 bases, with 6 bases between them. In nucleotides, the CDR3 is TGTGCCAGCAGCTTAGTTCGCTATGAGCAGTTCTTC. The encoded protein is CASSLVRYEQFF.

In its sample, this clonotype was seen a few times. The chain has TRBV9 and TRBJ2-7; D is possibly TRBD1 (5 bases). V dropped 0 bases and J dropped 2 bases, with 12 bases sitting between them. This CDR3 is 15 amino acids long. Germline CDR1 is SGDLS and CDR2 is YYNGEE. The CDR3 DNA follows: TGTGCCAGCAGCGTAGAAGGGCTAGGGGCCTACGAGCAGTACTTC. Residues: CASSVEGLGAYEQYF.

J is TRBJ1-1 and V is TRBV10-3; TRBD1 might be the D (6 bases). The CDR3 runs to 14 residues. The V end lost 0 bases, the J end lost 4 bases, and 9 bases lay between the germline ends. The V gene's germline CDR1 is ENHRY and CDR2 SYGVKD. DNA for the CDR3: TGTGCCATCAGTGAGTCTGGGGGCTCCACTGAAGCTTTCTTT. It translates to CAISESGGSTEAFF.

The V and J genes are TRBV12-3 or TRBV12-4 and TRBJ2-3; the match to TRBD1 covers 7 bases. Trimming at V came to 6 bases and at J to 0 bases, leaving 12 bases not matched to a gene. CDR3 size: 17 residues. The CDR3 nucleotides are TGTGCCAGCAGCCCCTGGGGGACAGCGTTGAGCACAGATACGCAGTATTTT. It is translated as CASSPWGTALSTDTQYF.

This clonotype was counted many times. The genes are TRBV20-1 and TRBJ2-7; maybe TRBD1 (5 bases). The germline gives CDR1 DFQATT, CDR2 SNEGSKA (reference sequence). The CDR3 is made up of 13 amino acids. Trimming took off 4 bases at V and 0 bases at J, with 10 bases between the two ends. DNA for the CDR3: TGCAGTGCTAACCACAGGCTCTCCTACGAGCAGTACTTC. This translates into CSANHRLSYEQYF.

CDR3 sequence: CASSQGTSGGVETQYF. The CDR3 DNA follows: TGTGCCAGCAGCCAAGGGACTAGCGGGGGGGTAGAGACCCAGTACTTC. The chain joins TRBV4-2 to TRBJ2-5; 15 bases line up with TRBD2. CDR1 is LGHNA and CDR2 is YNFKEQ in the germline V gene. This CDR3 comprises 16 residues. V was clipped by 1 base and J by 4 bases; unmatched bases: 1.

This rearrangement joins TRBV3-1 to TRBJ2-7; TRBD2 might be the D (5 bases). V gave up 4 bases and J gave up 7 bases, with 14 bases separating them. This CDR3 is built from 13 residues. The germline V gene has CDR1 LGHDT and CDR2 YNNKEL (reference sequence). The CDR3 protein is CASSPLGNTEQYF. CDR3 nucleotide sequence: TGTGCCAGCAGCCCCCTCGGGAACACAGAGCAGTACTTC.

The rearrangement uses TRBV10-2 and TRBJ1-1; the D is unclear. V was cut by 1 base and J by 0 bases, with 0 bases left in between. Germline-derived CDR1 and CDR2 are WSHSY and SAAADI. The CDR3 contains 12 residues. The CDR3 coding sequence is TGCGCCAGCAGTGAGTTGAACACTGAAGCTTTCTTT. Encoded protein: CASSELNTEAFF.

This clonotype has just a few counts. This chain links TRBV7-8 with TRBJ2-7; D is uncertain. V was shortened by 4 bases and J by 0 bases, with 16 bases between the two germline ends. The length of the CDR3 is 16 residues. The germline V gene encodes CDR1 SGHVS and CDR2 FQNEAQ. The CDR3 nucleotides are TGTGCCAGCAGCTCCACCACCGGGCCCACCTCCTACGAGCAGTACTTC. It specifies CASSSTTGPTSYEQYF.

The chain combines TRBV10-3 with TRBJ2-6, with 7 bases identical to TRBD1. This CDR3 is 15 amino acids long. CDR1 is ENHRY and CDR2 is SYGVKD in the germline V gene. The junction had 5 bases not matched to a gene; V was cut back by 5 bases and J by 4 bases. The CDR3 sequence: CAISTGESGANVLTF. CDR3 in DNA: TGTGCCATCAGTACAGGGGAGTCCGGGGCCAACGTCCTGACTTTC.

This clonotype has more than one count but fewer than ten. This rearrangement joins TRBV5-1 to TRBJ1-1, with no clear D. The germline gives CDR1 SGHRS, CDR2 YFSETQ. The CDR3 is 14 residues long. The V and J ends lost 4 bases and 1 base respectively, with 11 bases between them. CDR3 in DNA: TGCGCCAGCAGCCCCAAGCCGGGGAACACTGAAGCTTTCTTT. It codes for CASSPKPGNTEAFF.

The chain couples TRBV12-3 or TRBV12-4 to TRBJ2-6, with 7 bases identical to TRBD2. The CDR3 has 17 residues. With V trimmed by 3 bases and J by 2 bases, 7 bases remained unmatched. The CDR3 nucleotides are TGTGCCAGCAGTTTCTCCCAGGGAGGGCCTGGGGCCAACGTCCTGACTTTC. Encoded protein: CASSFSQGGPGANVLTF.

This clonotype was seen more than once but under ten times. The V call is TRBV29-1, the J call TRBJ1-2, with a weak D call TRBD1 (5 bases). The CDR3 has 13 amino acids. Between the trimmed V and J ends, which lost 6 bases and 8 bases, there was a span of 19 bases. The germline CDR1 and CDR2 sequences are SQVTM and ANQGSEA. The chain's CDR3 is CSVGGMDRGGYTF. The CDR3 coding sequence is TGCAGCGTGGGGGGGATGGATCGAGGCGGCTACACCTTC.

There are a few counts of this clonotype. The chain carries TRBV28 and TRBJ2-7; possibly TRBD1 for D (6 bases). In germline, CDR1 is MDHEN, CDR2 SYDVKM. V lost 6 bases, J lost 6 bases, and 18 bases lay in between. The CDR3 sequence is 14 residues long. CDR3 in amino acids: CASSHLRTRGEQYF. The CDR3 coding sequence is TGTGCCAGCAGCCACCTGAGGACCAGGGGCGAGCAGTACTTC.